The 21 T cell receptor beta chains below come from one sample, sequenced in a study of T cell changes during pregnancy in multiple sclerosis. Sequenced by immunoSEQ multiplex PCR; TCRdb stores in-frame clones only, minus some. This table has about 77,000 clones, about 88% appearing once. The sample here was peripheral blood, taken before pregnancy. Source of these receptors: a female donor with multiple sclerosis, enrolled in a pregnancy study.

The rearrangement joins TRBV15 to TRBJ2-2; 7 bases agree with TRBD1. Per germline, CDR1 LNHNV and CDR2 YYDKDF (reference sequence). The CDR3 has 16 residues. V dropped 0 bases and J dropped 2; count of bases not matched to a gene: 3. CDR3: CATSREGQVNTGELFF. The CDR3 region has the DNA TGTGCCACCAGCAGAGAAGGACAGGTTAACACCGGGGAGCTGTTTTTT. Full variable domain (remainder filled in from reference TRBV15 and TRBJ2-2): DAMVIQNPRYQVTQFGKPVTLSCSQTLNHNVMYWYQQKSSQAPKLLFHYYDKDFNNEADTPDNFQSRRPNTSFCFLDIRSPGLGDTAMYLCATSREGQVNTGELFFGEGSRLTVL.

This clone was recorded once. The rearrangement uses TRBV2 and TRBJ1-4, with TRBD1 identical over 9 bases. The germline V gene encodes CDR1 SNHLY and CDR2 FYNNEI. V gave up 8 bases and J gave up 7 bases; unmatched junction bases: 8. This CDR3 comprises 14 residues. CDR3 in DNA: TGTGCCAGCCAAACACAGGGGGCGGGTGAAAAACTGTTTTTT. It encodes CASQTQGAGEKLFF.

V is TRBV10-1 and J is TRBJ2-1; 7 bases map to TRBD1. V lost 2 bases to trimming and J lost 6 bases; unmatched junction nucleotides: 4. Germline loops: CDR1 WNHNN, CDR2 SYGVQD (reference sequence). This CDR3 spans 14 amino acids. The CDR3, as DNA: TGCGCCAGCAGTGAGCAGGGGGTGGGCAATGAGCAGTTCTTC. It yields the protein CASSEQGVGNEQFF.

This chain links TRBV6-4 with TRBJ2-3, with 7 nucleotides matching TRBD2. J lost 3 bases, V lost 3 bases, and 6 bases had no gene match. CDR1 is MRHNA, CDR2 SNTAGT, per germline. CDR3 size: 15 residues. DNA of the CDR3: TGTGCCAGCAGTGATGCGGGGGAGGCGACAGATACGCAGTATTTT. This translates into CASSDAGEATDTQYF.

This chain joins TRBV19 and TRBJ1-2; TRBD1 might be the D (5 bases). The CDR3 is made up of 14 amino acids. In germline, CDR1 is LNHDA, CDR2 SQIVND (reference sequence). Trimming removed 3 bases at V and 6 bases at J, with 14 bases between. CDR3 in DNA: TGTGCCAGTAGTATGAGACAGTTCGGTGATGGCTACACCTTC. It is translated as CASSMRQFGDGYTF.

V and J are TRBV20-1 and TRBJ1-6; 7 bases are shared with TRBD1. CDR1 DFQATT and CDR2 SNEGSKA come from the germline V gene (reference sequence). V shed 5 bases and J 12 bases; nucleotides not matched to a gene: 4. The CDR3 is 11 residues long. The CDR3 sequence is CSASGGLPLHF. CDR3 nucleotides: TGCAGTGCTTCAGGGGGTCTACCCCTCCACTTT.

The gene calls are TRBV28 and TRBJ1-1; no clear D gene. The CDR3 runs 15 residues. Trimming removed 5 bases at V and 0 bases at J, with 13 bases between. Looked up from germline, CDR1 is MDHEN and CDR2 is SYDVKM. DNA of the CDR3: TGTGCCAGCAGTACACCCAGGTCCATGAACACTGAAGCTTTCTTT. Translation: CASSTPRSMNTEAFF.

The CDR3 DNA sequence: TGTGCCAGCAGCTTGCGGGGAGGGACTAGAGAAGCTTTCTTT. Translation: CASSLRGGTREAFF. The chain couples TRBV5-4 to TRBJ1-1, with D perhaps TRBD1 (5 bases). Germline-derived CDR1 and CDR2 are SGHNT and YYREEE (reference sequence). The CDR3 sequence is 14 residues long. The V gene lost 1 base and the J gene lost 8 bases, with 15 bases spanning the gap.

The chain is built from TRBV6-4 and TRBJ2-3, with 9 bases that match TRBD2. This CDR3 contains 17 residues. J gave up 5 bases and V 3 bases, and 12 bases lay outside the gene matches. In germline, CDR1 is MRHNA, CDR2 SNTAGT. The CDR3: CASSEEVASGEGDTQYF. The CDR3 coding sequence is TGTGCCAGCAGTGAAGAGGTTGCTAGCGGGGAAGGAGATACGCAGTATTTT.

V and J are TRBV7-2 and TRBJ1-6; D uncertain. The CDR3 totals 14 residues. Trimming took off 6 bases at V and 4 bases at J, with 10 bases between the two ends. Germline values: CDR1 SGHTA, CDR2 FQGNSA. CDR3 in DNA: TGTGCCAGCAGTACAGTGTTTTATAATTCACCCCTCCACTTT. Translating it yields CASSTVFYNSPLHF.

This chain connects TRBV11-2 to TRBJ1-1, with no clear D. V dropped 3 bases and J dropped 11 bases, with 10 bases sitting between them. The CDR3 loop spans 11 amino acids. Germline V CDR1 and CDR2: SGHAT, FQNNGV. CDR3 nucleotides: TGTGCCAGCAGCTTGGGGAGGCAGGCTTTCTTT. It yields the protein CASSLGRQAFF.

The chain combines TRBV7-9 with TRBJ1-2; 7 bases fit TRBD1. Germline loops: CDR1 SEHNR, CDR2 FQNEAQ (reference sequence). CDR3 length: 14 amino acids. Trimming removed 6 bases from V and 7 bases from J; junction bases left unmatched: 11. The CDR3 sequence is CASSSDREVGGYTF. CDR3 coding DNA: TGTGCCAGCAGTTCTGACAGGGAGGTGGGTGGCTACACCTTC.

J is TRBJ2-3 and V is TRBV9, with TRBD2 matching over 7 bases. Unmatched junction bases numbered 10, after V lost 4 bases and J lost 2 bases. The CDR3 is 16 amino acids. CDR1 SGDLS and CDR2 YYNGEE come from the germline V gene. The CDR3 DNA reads TGTGCCAGCAGCTTCCGGGGCGGGGGACTCACAGATACGCAGTATTTT. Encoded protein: CASSFRGGGLTDTQYF.

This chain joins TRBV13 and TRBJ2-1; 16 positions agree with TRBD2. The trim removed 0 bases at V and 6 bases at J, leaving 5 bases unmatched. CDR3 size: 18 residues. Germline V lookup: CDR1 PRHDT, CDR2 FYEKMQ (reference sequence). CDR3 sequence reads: CASSLGGLAGGPFNEQFF. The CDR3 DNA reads TGTGCCAGCAGCTTAGGGGGACTAGCGGGGGGGCCATTCAATGAGCAGTTCTTC.

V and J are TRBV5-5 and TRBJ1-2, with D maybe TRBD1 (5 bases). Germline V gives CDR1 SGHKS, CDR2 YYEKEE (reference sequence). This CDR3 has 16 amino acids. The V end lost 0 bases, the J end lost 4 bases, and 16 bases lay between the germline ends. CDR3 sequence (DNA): TGTGCCAGCAGCTTGGAAGACAGACTGCACGGCTATGGCTACACCTTC. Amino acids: CASSLEDRLHGYGYTF. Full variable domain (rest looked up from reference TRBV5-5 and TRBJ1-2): DAGVTQSPTHLIKTRGQQVTLRCSPISGHKSVSWYQQVLGQGPQFIFQYYEKEERGRGNFPDRFSARQFPNYSSELNVNALLLGDSALYLCASSLEDRLHGYGYTFGSGTRLTVV.

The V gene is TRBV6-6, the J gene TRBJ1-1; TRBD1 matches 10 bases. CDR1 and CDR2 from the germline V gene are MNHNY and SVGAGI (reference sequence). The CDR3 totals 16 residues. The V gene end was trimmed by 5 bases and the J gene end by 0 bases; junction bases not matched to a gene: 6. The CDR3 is CASSKGQGDMNTEAFF. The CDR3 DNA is TGTGCCAGCAGTAAAGGACAGGGGGATATGAACACTGAAGCTTTCTTT.

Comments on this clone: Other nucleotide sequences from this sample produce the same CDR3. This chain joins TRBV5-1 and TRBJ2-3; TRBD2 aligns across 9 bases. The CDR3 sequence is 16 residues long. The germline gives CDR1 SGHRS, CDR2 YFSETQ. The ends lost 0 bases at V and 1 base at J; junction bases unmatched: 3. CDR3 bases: TGCGCCAGCAGCTTGGCCTTAGCGGGGGGCACAGATACGCAGTATTTT. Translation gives CASSLALAGGTDTQYF. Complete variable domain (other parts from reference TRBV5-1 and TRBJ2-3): KAGVTQTPRYLIKTRGQQVTLSCSPISGHRSVSWYQQTPGQGLQFLFEYFSETQRNKGNFPGRFSGRQFSNSRSEMNVSTLELGDSALYLCASSLALAGGTDTQYFGPGTRLTVL.

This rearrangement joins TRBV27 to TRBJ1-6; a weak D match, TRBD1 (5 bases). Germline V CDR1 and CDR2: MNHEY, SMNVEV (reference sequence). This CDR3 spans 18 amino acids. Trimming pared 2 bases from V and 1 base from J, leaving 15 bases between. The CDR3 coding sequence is TGTGCCAGCAGTTTAACCGCCCAGGGCTGGTCCTATAATTCACCCCTCCACTTT. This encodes CASSLTAQGWSYNSPLHF.

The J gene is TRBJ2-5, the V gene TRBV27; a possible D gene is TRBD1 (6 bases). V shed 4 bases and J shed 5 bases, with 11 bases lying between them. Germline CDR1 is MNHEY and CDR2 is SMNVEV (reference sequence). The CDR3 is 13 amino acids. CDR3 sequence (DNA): TGTGCCAGCAGTTGGGACATCGGGGAGACCCAGTACTTC. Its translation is CASSWDIGETQYF.

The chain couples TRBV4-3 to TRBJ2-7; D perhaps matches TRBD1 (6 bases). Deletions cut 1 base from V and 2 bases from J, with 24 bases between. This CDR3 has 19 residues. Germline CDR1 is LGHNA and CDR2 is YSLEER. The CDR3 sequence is CASSQGWQGREVNTYEQYF. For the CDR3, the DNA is TGCGCCAGCAGCCAAGGGTGGCAGGGGCGTGAAGTTAACACCTACGAGCAGTACTTC.

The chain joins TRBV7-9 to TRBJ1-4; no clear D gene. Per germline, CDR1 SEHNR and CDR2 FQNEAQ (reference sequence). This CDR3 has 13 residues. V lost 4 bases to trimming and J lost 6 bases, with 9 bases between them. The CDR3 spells CASSSPIDEKLFF. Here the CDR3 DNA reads TGTGCCAGCAGCTCACCGATAGATGAAAAACTGTTTTTT. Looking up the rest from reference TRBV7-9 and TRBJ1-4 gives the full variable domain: DTGVSQNPRHKITKRGQNVTFRCDPISEHNRLYWYRQTLGQGPEFLTYFQNEAQLEKSRLLSDRFSAERPKGSFSTLEIQRTEQGDSAMYLCASSSPIDEKLFFGSGTQLSVL.